The sequence of this T cell receptor (beta chain) was determined in a study of yellow fever vaccine responses in identical twins. Study outcomes and limitations: Reportedly, twins showed a vaccine T cell response that looked partly convergent and partly personalized.

V lost 3 bases and J lost 2; bases outside the gene matches: 4. The CDR3 is 13 residues long. The germline V gene has CDR1 SQVTM and CDR2 ANQGSEA. As to this clonotype: Its antigen is still unknown.

MiXCR was run by TCRdb on the RT-PCR reads, yielding one entry per CDR3 protein. The sample consists of over 8,500 distinct CDR3 sequences, 70% to 85% of them appearing once. The chain has TRBV29-1 and TRBJ2-7, with 7 bases that match TRBD1. The sample consisted of T cells from blood (PBMCs), unsorted or a sorted subset (not recorded which), taken before or after yellow fever vaccination (not recorded which). This clonotype was obtained from a woman between 18 and 29 years old who received the yellow fever vaccine. The CDR3: CSVDTGEPYEQYF. The CDR3 DNA reads as TGCAGCGTTGACACAGGGGAACCCTACGAGCAGTACTTC.